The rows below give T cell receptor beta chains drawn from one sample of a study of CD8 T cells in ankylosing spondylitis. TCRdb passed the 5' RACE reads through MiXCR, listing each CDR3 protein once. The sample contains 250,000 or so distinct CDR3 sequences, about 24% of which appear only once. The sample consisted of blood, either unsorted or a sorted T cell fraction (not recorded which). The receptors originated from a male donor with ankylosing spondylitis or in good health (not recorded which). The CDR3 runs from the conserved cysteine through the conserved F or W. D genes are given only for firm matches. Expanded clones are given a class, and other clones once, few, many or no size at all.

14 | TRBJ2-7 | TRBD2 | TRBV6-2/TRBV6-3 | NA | CASIRSGGLSEQYF | TGTGCCAGCATCCGTAGCGGGGGGCTCTCCGAGCAGTACTTC
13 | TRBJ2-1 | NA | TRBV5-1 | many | CASSLNLRDEQFF | TGCGCCAGCAGCTTGAATCTCCGAGATGAGCAGTTCTTC
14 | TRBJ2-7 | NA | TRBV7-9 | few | CASSQSEGYYEQYF | TGTGCCAGCAGCCAATCGGAGGGGTACTACGAGCAGTACTTC
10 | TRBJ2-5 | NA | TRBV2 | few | CASGGETQYF | TGTGCCAGCGGGGGGGAGACCCAGTACTTC
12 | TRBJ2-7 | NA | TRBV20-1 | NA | CSAYRDGGEQYF | TGTAGTGCTTACAGGGACGGTGGCGAGCAGTACTTC
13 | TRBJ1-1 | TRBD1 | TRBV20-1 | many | CSARVIQGAEAFF | TGCAGTGCTAGAGTTATACAGGGGGCTGAAGCTTTCTTT
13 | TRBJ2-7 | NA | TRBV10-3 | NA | CAISDSRDYEQYF | TGTGCCATCAGTGATTCCAGAGACTACGAGCAGTACTTC
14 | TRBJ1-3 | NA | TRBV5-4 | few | CASRPGTAGNTIYF | TGTGCCAGCAGACCCGGGACCGCGGGAAACACCATATATTTT
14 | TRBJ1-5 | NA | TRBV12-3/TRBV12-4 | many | CASSLGGYNQPQHF | TGTGCCAGCAGTTTAGGGGGTTACAATCAGCCCCAGCATTTT
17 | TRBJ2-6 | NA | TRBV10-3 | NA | CAISGSQAASGANVLTF | TGTGCCATCAGTGGGTCGCAGGCTGCCTCTGGGGCCAACGTCCTGACTTTC
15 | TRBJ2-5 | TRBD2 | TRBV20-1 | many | CSARKASGGQETQYF | TGCAGTGCTAGAAAGGCTAGCGGGGGACAAGAGACCCAGTACTTC
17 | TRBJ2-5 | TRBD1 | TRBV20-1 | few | CSARDPAHPGGRETQYF | TGCAGTGCTAGAGATCCTGCGCACCCAGGGGGCCGGGAGACCCAGTACTTC
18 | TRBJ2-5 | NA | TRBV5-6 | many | CASSLVRSGYPTQETQYF | TGTGCCAGCAGCTTGGTTCGCTCAGGGTACCCTACCCAAGAGACCCAGTACTTC
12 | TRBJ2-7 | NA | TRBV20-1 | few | CSAPRKAYEQYF | TGCAGTGCTCCAAGAAAAGCCTACGAGCAGTACTTC
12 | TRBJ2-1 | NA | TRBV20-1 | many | CSAKEDSNEQFF | TGCAGTGCAAAAGAAGACAGCAATGAGCAGTTCTTC
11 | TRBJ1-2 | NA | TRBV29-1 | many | CSAEAGAGYTF | TGCAGCGCCGAAGCGGGCGCTGGCTACACCTTC
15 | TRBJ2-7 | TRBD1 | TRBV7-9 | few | CASSPRFGTGGEQYF | TGTGCCAGCAGCCCTCGTTTCGGGACAGGCGGCGAGCAGTACTTC
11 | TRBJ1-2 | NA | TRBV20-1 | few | CSARANYGYTF | TGCAGTGCTAGAGCTAACTATGGCTACACCTTC
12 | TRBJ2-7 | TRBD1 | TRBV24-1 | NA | CATSTGAGEQYF | TGTGCCACATCAACAGGGGCTGGCGAGCAGTACTTC
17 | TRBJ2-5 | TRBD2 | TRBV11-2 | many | CASSLGRTSGEKETQYF | TGTGCCAGCAGCTTGGGTCGAACTAGCGGGGAAAAAGAGACCCAGTACTTC
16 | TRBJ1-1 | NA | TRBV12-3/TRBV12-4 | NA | CASSFAGVRGNTEAFF | TGTGCCAGCAGTTTTGCGGGGGTAAGGGGGAACACTGAAGCTTTCTTT
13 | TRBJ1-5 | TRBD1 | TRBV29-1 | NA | CSVEVAGGQPQHF | TGCAGCGTTGAAGTAGCAGGGGGTCAGCCCCAGCATTTT
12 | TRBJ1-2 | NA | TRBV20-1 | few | CSAKNSLYGYTF | TGCAGTGCCAAAAACAGCCTCTATGGCTACACCTTC
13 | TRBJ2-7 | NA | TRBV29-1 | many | CSVGTGITYEQYF | TGCAGCGTTGGCACGGGAATTACCTACGAGCAGTACTTC
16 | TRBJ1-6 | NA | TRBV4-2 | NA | CASSQDRTETYSPLHF | TGTGCCAGCAGCCAGGACCGGACAGAGACCTATTCACCCCTCCACTTT
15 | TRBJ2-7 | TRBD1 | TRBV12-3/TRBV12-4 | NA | CASRSQQGNSYEQYF | TGTGCCAGCAGGTCCCAACAGGGGAATTCCTACGAGCAGTACTTC
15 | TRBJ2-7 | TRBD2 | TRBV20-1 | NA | CSARLAGGPNYEQYF | TGCAGTGCTAGACTAGCGGGGGGCCCAAACTACGAGCAGTACTTC
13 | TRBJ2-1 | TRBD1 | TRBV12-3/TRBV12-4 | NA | CASTLRGHNEQFF | TGTGCCAGCACCCTTAGGGGGCACAATGAGCAGTTCTTC
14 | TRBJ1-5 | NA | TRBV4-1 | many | CASSQEASIAGQHF | TGCGCCAGCAGCCAAGAAGCATCAATCGCCGGCCAGCATTTT
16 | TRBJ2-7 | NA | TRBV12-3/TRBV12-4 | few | CASSRSFQFRTEEQYF | TGTGCCAGCAGTCGTAGCTTCCAATTCAGGACAGAAGAGCAGTACTTC
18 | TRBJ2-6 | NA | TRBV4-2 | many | CASSQESDGNSGANVLTF | TGTGCCAGCAGCCAAGAGTCCGACGGAAACTCTGGGGCCAACGTCCTGACTTTC
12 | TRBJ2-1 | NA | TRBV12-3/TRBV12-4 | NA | CASRPDSNEQFF | TGTGCCAGCAGGCCAGACAGCAATGAGCAGTTCTTC
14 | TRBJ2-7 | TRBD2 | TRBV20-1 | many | CSAPGTSGRGEQYF | TGCAGTGCCCCAGGGACTAGCGGGCGGGGCGAGCAGTACTTC
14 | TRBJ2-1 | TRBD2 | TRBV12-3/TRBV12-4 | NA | CASSLTSGFNEQFF | TGTGCCAGCAGTTTGACTAGCGGGTTTAATGAGCAGTTCTTC